These 14 T cell receptor beta chains originate from one sample sequenced in a study of CD4 T cells in relation to SARS-CoV-2 and coronaviruses. Clones were read by immunoSEQ multiplex PCR, and TCRdb kept only the in-frame ones, dropping some. The sample lists about 65,000 clones, 80% to 90% occurring once. Unexposed donor CD4+ T cells date from about 2011-2019, before the COVID-19 pandemic. Sequencing input: memory CD4+ T cells from PBMCs. The receptors stem from a human donor in good health.

This clone was picked up a small number of times. This rearrangement joins TRBV29-1 to TRBJ1-2; no clear D gene. Per germline, CDR1 SQVTM and CDR2 ANQGSEA. Trimming shortened V by 4 bases and J by 4 bases, and 7 bases separated the two germline ends. The CDR3 spans 11 residues. CDR3 sequence reads: CSVGDSYGYTF. The DNA of the CDR3 is TGCAGCGTTGGGGATAGCTATGGCTACACCTTC.

In its sample, this clone was seen a few times. The chain has TRBV7-2 and TRBJ1-1; the match to TRBD1 covers 9 bases. V dropped 4 bases and J dropped 4; count of bases not matched to a gene: 7. Germline CDR1 reads SGHTA; CDR2 reads FQGNSA. The CDR3 runs to 15 residues. CDR3 in DNA: TGTGCCAGCAGCTGGGGGGACAGGGCCTTCACTGAAGCTTTCTTT. This gives the protein CASSWGDRAFTEAFF.

The J gene is TRBJ2-7, the V gene TRBV5-4; 7 bases are shared with TRBD2. CDR3 length: 13 amino acids. Germline trimming cut 3 bases from V and 4 bases from J; bases unmatched to any gene: 4. Germline loops: CDR1 SGHNT, CDR2 YYREEE (reference sequence). The CDR3 DNA follows: TGTGCCAGCAGCTGGGAGGGCTTTTACGAGCAGTACTTC. This sequence encodes CASSWEGFYEQYF.

This sequence joins TRBV27 and TRBJ1-4; no firm D call. The germline V gene encodes CDR1 MNHEY and CDR2 SMNVEV (reference sequence). V was shortened by 4 bases and J by 6 bases, with 6 bases between the two germline ends. The CDR3 is 12 residues long. The CDR3 bases are TGTGCCAGCAGTTCCCCTTATGAAAAACTGTTTTTT. Encoded protein: CASSSPYEKLFF.

The chain uses TRBV27 and TRBJ1-2; no reliable D call. The ends were cut back, 0 bases at V and 6 bases at J, with 14 bases in the middle. The germline CDR1 and CDR2 sequences are MNHEY and SMNVEV (reference sequence). CDR3 size: 15 residues. The CDR3 here is CASSLSRFSIDGYTF. The CDR3 bases are TGTGCCAGCAGTTTATCTAGGTTTTCTATTGATGGCTACACCTTC.

This clone was seen more than once but under ten times. This chain uses TRBV7-3 with TRBJ1-6; D call uncertain. Germline V CDR1 and CDR2: SGHTA, FQGTGA. Trimming took off 1 base at V and 7 bases at J, with 8 bases between the two ends. This CDR3 comprises 14 residues. The CDR3 coding sequence is TGTGCCAGCAGCTTAAGCGGGCCGAATTCACCCCTCCACTTT. This sequence encodes CASSLSGPNSPLHF.

The count of this clone is one. The chain recombines TRBV7-9 with TRBJ2-4; perhaps TRBD2 as D (6 bases). The CDR3 has 15 residues. V lost 2 bases and J 8 bases, leaving 16 bases between the germline ends. Germline lookup yields CDR1 SEHNR and CDR2 FQNEAQ (reference sequence). The CDR3 region is CASSLFSPGGHIQYF. As DNA, the CDR3 is TGTGCCAGCAGCTTATTCTCACCCGGAGGGCACATTCAGTACTTC.

This clone was seen only a few times. A junction end diverges from the germline sequence, so it may reflect a read error. The chain combines TRBV27 with TRBJ1-3; no definite D call. Looked up from germline, CDR1 is MNHEY and CDR2 is SMNVEV (reference sequence). There are 15 residues in the CDR3. CDR3: CASSLKPDSGNTIYF. The CDR3 DNA follows: TGTGCCAGTAGTTTAAAGCCGGACTCTGGAAACACCATATATTTT.

The chain couples TRBV2 to TRBJ1-2; D not certain. V gave up 5 bases and J gave up 0 bases, with 13 bases separating them. This CDR3 region has 15 residues. From germline, CDR1 is SNHLY and CDR2 FYNNEI. In nucleotides, the CDR3 is TGTGCCAGCAGTCTGCTGGCGGTAGCTAACTATGGCTACACCTTC. Its protein product is CASSLLAVANYGYTF.

The CDR3 bases are TGTGCCAGTAGTAGTGCAGATACGCAGTATTTT. It is translated as CASSSADTQYF. The chain uses TRBV19 and TRBJ2-3; D not resolved. The germline gives CDR1 LNHDA, CDR2 SQIVND (reference sequence). Trimming left V 4 bases short and J 4 bases short, with 3 bases between. CDR3 length: 11 residues.

V usage is TRBV2 and J usage is TRBJ2-3; 7 bases map to TRBD2. The V gene's germline CDR1 is SNHLY and CDR2 FYNNEI. J lost 4 bases, V lost 8 bases, and 6 bases had no gene match. The CDR3 is made up of 13 amino acids. The CDR3: CASGRERADTQYF. For the CDR3, the DNA is TGTGCCAGCGGGAGGGAGAGAGCAGATACGCAGTATTTT. Supplemented by reference TRBV2 and TRBJ2-3, the full variable domain reads EPEVTQTPSHQVTQMGQEVILRCVPISNHLYFYWYRQILGQKVEFLVSFYNNEISEKSEIFDDQFSVERPDGSNFTLKIRSTKLEDSAMYFCASGRERADTQYFGPGTRLTVL.

This chain uses TRBV7-8 with TRBJ2-1; 7 bases map to TRBD1. The CDR3 loop spans 16 amino acids. Germline V gene sequence: CDR1 SGHVS, CDR2 FQNEAQ. Trimming took 0 bases from V and 8 from J; bases not matched to a gene: 10. The DNA of the CDR3 is TGTGCCAGCAGCTTAGCGTGGATTAACCAGGGGGATGAGCAGTTCTTC. Translation gives CASSLAWINQGDEQFF.

The rearrangement joins TRBV10-3 to TRBJ2-1; TRBD1 matches at 9 bases. The J segment lost 9 bases and the V segment lost 1 base, leaving 10 bases of the junction unmatched. Germline CDR1 and CDR2: ENHRY and SYGVKD. The CDR3 covers 16 residues. This CDR3 reads CAISELGPGTGTEQFF. The CDR3 DNA reads as TGTGCCATCAGTGAGTTAGGTCCCGGGACAGGGACTGAGCAGTTCTTC.

This clone was observed a few times. The chain uses TRBV5-4 and TRBJ2-7; TRBD1 matches at 8 bases. Unmatched junction bases numbered 5, after V lost 4 bases and J lost 5 bases. Germline CDR1 reads SGHNT; CDR2 reads YYREEE (reference sequence). CDR3 length: 13 amino acids. The chain's CDR3 is CASSRMTGDEQYF. The CDR3 DNA is TGTGCCAGCAGCCGGATGACAGGGGACGAGCAGTACTTC.